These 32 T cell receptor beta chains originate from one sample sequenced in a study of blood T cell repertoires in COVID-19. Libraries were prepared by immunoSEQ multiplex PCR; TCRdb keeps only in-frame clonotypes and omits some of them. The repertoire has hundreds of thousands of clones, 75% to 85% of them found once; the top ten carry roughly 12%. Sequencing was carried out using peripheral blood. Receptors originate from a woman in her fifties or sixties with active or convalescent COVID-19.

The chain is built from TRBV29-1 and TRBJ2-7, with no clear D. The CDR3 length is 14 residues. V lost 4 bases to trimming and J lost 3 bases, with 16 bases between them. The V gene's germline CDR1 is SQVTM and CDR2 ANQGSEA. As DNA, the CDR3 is TGCAGCGTTGCATATTTAGGAGTAAGCTACGAGCAGTACTTC. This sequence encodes CSVAYLGVSYEQYF.

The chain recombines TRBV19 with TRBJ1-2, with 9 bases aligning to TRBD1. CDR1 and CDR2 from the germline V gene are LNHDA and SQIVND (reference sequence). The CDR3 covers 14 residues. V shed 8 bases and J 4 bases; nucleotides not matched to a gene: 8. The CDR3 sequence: CASDWDRDGYGYTF. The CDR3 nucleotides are TGTGCCAGTGACTGGGACAGGGACGGCTATGGCTACACCTTC.

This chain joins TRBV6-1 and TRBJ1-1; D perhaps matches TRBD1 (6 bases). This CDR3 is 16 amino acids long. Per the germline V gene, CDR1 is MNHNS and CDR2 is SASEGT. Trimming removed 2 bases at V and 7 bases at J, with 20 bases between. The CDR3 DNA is TGTGCCAGCAGTGAACCAGGGGCCCAGCAGGTGAATGAAGCTTTCTTT. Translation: CASSEPGAQQVNEAFF.

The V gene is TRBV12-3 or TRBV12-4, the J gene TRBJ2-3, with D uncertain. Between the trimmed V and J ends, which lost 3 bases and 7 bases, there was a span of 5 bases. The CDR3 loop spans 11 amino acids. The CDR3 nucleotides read TGTGCCAGCAGTTTTCTCTATACGCAGTATTTT. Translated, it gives CASSFLYTQYF.

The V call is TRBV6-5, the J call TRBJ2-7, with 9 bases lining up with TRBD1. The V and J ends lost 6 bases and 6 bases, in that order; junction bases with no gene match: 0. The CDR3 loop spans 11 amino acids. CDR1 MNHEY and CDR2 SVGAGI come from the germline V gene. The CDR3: CASRDRGEQYF. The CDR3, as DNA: TGTGCCAGCAGGGACAGGGGCGAGCAGTACTTC.

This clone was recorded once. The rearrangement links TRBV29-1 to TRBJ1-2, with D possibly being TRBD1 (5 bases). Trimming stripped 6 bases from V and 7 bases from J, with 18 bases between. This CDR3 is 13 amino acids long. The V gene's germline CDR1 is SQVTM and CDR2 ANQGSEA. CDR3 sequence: CSVQPPGGSGYTF. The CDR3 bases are TGCAGCGTCCAACCCCCGGGGGGGTCTGGCTACACCTTC.

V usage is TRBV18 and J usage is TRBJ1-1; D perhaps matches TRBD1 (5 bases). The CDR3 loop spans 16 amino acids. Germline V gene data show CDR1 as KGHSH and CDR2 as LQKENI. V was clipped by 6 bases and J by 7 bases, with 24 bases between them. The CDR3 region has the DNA TGTGCCAGCTCGGGGGGGGTCCCGGCAATCTCGAATGAAGCTTTCTTT. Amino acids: CASSGGVPAISNEAFF.

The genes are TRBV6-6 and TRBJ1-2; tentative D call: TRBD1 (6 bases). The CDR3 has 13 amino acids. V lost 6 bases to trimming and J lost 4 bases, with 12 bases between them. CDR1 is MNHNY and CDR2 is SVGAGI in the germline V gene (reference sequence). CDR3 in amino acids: CASSSGQTYGYTF. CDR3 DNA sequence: TGTGCCAGCAGCTCAGGACAGACCTATGGCTACACCTTC.

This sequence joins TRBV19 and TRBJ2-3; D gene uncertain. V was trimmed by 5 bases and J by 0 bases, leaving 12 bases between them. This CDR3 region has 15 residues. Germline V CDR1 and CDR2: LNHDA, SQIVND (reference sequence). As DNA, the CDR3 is TGTGCCAGTAGTTCCCAGGTAACTAGCACAGATACGCAGTATTTT. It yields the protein CASSSQVTSTDTQYF. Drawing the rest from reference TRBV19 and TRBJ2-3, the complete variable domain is DGGITQSPKYLFRKEGQNVTLSCEQNLNHDAMYWYRQDPGQGLRLIYYSQIVNDFQKGDIAEGYSVSREKKESFPLTVTSAQKNPTAFYLCASSSQVTSTDTQYFGPGTRLTVL.

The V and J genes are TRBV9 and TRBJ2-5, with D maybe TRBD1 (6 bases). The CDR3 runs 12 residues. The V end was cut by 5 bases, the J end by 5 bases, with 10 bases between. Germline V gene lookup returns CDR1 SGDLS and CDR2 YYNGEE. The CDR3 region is CASSPGEETQYF. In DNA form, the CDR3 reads TGTGCCAGCAGTCCAGGGGAGGAGACCCAGTACTTC.

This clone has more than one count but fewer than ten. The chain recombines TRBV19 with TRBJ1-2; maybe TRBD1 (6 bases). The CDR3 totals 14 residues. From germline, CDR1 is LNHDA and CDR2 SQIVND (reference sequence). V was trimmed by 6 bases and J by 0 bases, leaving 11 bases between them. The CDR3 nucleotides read TGTGCCAGTAGCAGCAGGGGAGCTAACTATGGCTACACCTTC. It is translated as CASSSRGANYGYTF.

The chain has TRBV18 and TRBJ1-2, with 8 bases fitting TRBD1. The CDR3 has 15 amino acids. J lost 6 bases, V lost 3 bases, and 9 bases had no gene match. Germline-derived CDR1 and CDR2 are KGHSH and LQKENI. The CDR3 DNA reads TGTGCCAGCTCACCCGCCCCAGGGGGCGCCAATGGCTACACCTTC. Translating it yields CASSPAPGGANGYTF. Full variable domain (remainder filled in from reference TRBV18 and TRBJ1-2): NAGVMQNPRHLVRRRGQEARLRCSPMKGHSHVYWYRQLPEEGLKFMVYLQKENIIDESGMPKERFSAEFPKEGPSILRIQQVVRGDSAAYFCASSPAPGGANGYTFGSGTRLTVV.

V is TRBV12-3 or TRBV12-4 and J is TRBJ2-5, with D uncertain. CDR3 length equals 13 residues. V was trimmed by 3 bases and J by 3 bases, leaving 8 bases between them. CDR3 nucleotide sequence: TGTGCCAGCAGTTTTTTCGGTGAAGAGACCCAGTACTTC. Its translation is CASSFFGEETQYF.

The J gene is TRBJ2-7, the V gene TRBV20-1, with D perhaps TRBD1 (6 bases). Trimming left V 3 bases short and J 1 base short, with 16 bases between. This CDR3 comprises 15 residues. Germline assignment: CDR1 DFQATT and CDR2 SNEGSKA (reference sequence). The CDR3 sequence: CSASVLEQGSYEQYF. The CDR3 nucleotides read TGCAGTGCTAGTGTTCTGGAGCAGGGGTCCTACGAGCAGTACTTC.

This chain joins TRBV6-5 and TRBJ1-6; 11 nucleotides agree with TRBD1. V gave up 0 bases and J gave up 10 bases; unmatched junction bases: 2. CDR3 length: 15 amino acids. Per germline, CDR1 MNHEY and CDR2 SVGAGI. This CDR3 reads CASSYSGQGVSPLHF. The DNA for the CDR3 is TGTGCCAGCAGTTACTCGGGACAGGGGGTCTCACCCCTCCACTTT.

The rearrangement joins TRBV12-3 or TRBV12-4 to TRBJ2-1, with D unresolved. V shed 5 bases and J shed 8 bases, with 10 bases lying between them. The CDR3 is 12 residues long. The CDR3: CASSPLGYEQFF. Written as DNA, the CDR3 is TGTGCCAGCAGTCCCCTCGGGTATGAGCAGTTCTTC.

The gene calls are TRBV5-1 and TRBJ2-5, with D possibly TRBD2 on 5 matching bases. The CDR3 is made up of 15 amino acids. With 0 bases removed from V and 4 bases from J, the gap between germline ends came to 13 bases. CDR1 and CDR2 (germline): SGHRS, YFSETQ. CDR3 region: CASSLGAGNLETQYF. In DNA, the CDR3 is TGCGCCAGCAGCTTGGGGGCCGGGAACCTAGAGACCCAGTACTTC.

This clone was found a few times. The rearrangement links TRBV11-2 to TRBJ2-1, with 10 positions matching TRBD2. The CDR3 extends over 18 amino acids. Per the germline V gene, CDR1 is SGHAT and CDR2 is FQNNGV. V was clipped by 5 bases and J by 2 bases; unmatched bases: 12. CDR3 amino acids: CASSPRAGGPRTYNEQFF. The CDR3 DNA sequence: TGTGCCAGCAGCCCGAGAGCGGGGGGGCCAAGGACCTACAATGAGCAGTTCTTC.

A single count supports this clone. CDR3 sequence (DNA): TGTGCCAGCAGCAGGACAGGGGGTTATACTGAAGCTTTCTTT. Residues: CASSRTGGYTEAFF. V is TRBV7-8 and J is TRBJ1-1; the match to TRBD1 covers 10 bases. The length of the CDR3 is 14 residues. Germline assignment: CDR1 SGHVS and CDR2 FQNEAQ. V was clipped by 5 bases and J by 5 bases; unmatched bases: 5. The whole variable domain, filled in from reference TRBV7-8 and TRBJ1-1, reads GAGVSQSPRYKVAKRGQDVALRCDPISGHVSLFWYQQALGQGPEFLTYFQNEAQLDKSGLPSDRFFAERPEGSVSTLKIQRTQQEDSAVYLCASSRTGGYTEAFFGQGTRLTVV.

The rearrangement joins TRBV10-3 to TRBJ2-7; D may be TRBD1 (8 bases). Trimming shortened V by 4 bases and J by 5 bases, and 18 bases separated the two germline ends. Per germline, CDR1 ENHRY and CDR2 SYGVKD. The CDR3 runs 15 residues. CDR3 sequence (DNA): TGTGCCATCAGTGGGGGGGGAGGACAGGGCGACGAGCAGTACTTC. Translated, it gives CAISGGGGQGDEQYF.

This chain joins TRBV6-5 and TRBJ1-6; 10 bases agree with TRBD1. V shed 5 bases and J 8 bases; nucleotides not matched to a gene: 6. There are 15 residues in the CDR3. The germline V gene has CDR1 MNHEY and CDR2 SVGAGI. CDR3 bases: TGTGCCAGCAGTCCCCTAGGGACAGGGGATTCACCCCTCCACTTT. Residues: CASSPLGTGDSPLHF.

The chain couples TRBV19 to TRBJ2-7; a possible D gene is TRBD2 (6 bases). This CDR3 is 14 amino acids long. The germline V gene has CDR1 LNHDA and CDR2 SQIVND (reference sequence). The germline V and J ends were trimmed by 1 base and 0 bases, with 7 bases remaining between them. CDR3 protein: CASSIGGASYEQYF. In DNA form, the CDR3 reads TGTGCCAGTAGTATAGGCGGGGCCTCCTACGAGCAGTACTTC.

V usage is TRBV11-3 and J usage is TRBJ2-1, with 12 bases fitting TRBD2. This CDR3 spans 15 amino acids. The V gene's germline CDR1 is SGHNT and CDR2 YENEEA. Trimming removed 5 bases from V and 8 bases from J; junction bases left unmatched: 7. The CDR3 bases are TGTGCCAGCAGCCGGACTAGCGGGGACCCGGATGAGCAGTTCTTC. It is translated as CASSRTSGDPDEQFF.

The chain's CDR3 is CASSPSVTSFADTQYF. As DNA, the CDR3 is TGTGCCAGCAGCCCCTCCGTGACTAGCTTCGCAGATACGCAGTATTTT. The genes are TRBV9 and TRBJ2-3; 7 nucleotides line up with TRBD2. The CDR3 length is 16 residues. V was clipped by 4 bases and J by 4 bases; unmatched bases: 12. The germline CDR1 and CDR2 sequences are SGDLS and YYNGEE.

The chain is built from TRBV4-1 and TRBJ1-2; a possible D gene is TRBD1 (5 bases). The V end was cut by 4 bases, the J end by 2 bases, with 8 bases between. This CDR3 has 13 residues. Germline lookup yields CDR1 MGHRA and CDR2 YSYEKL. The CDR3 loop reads CASSRQGNYGYTF. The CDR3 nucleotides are TGCGCCAGCAGCCGTCAGGGAAACTATGGCTACACCTTC.

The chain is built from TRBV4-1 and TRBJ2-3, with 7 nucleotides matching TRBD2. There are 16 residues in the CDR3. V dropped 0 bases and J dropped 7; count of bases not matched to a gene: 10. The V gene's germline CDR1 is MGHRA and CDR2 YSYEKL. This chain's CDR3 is CASSQDGLAVTNTQYF. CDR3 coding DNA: TGCGCCAGCAGCCAAGATGGCCTAGCGGTTACAAATACGCAGTATTTT.

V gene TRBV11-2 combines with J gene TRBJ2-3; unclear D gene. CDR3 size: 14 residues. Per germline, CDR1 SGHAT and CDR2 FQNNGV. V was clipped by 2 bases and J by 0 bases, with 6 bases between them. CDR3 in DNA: TGTGCCAGCAGCTTAACGAGGAGCACAGATACGCAGTATTTT. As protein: CASSLTRSTDTQYF.

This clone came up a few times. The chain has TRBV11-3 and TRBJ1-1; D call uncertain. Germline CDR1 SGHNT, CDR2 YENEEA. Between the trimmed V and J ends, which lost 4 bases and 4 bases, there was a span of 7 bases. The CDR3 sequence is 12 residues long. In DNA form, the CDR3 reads TGTGCCAGCAGCTCGGAGGGCACTGAAGCTTTCTTT. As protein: CASSSEGTEAFF.

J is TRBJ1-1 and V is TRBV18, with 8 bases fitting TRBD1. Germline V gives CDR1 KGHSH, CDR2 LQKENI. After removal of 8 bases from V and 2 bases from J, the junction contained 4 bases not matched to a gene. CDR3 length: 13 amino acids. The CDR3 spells CASQQGGNTEAFF. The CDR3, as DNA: TGTGCCAGCCAACAGGGGGGAAACACTGAAGCTTTCTTT.

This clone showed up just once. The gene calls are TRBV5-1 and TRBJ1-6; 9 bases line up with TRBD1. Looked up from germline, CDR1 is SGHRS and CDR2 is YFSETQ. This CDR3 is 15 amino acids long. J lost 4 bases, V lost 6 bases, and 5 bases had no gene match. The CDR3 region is CASTLGQGYNSPLHF. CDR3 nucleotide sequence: TGCGCCAGCACGTTAGGACAGGGGTATAATTCACCCCTCCACTTT.

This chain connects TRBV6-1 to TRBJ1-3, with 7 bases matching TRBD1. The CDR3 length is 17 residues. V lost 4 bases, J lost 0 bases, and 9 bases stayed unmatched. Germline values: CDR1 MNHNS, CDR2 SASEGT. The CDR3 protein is CASSGNPQGPSGNTIYF. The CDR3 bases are TGTGCCAGCAGTGGAAACCCACAGGGGCCCTCTGGAAACACCATATATTTT.

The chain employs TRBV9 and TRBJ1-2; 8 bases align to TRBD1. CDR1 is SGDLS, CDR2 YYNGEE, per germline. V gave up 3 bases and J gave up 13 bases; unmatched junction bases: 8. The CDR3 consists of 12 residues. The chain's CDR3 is CASSEPDRDITF. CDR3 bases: TGTGCCAGCAGCGAACCGGACAGGGATATCACCTTC.